Listed here are 2 T cell receptor beta chains from one sample, sequenced in a study of technical replicates of blood from several donors. Method: immunoSEQ multiplex PCR; TCRdb's copy keeps in-frame clones and lacks some. The profile shows 70,000 to 95,000 clones, approximately 95% of them singletons. The sequenced sample consisted of T cells isolated from PBMCs. The receptors originated from a human donor in good health.

V usage is TRBV29-1 and J usage is TRBJ2-1; perhaps TRBD2 as D (6 bases). The CDR3 runs to 10 residues. The germline gives CDR1 SQVTM, CDR2 ANQGSEA. The ends were cut back, 3 bases at V and 15 bases at J, with 12 bases in the middle. The CDR3 reads CSVEEGSGFF. In DNA, the CDR3 is TGCAGCGTTGAGGAGGGGTCGGGGTTCTTC.

The rearrangement uses TRBV28 and TRBJ2-1; no reliable D call. Germline loops: CDR1 MDHEN, CDR2 SYDVKM. Trimming took 6 bases from V and 4 from J, leaving 13 bases between them. The CDR3 sequence is 14 residues long. CDR3 nucleotides: TGTGCCAGCAGCGCTCCCCTTACTTACAATGAGCAGTTCTTC. Translation: CASSAPLTYNEQFF.